The present T cell receptor beta chain was sequenced within a study of blood T cell repertoires in COVID-19. This clone was seen a handful of times. Germline V gives CDR1 SQVTM, CDR2 ANQGSEA. V lost 7 bases to trimming and J lost 2 bases; unmatched junction nucleotides: 9. This CDR3 is built from 14 residues. The table came from immunoSEQ multiplex PCR; TCRdb's copy has only in-frame clones and leaves some out. The sample includes roughly 340,000 clones, about 90% seen only once; the top ten take about 2.9%. Sequencing used peripheral blood. The receptor's source is a woman aged 30 to 39 with COVID-19, enrolled during active disease. The V and J genes are TRBV29-1 and TRBJ1-2; 8 bases line up with TRBD1. The CDR3 DNA is TGCAGCGCCTTAGGCAGGGGGCGCAACTATGGCTACACCTTC. Residues: CSALGRGRNYGYTF.